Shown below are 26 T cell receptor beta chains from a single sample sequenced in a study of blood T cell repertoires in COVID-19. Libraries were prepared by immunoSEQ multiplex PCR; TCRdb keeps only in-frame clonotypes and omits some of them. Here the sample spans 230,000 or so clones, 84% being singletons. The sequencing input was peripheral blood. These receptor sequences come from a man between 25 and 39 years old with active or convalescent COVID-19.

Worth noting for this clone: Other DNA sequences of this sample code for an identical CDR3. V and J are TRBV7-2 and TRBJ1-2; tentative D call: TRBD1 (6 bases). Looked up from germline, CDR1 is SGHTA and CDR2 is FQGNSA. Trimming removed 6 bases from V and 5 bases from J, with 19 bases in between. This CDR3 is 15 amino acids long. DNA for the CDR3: TGTGCCAGCAGTAAAACCACGGGACAAGGGTATGGCTACACCTTC. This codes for CASSKTTGQGYGYTF.

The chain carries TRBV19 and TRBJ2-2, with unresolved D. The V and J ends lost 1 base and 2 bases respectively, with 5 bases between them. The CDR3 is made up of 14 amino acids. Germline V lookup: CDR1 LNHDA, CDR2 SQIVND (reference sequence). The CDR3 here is CASSIGGNTGELFF. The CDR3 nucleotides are TGTGCCAGTAGTATAGGAGGAAACACCGGGGAGCTGTTTTTT.

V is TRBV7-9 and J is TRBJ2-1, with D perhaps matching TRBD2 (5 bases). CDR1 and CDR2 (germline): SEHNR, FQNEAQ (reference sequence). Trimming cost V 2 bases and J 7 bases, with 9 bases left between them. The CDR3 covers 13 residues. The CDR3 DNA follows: TGTGCCAGCAGCTTAAGAGCGGTTAATGAGCAGTTCTTC. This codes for CASSLRAVNEQFF.

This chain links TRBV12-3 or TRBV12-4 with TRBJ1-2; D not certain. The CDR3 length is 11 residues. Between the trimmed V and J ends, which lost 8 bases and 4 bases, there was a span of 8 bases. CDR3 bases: TGTGCCAGCTATCGGGGCTATGGCTACACCTTC. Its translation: CASYRGYGYTF.

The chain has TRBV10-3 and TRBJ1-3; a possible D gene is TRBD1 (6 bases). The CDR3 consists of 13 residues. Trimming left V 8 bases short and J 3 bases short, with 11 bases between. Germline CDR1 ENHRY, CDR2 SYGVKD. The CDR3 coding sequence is TGTGCCATCGGCACAGGGTTTGGAAACACCATATATTTT. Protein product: CAIGTGFGNTIYF.

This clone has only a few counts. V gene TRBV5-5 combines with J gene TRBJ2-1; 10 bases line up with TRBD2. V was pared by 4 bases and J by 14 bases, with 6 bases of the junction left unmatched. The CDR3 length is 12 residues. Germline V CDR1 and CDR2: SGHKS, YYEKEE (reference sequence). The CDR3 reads CASSLGTSDEFF. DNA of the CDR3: TGTGCCAGCAGCCTCGGGACTAGCGACGAGTTCTTC.

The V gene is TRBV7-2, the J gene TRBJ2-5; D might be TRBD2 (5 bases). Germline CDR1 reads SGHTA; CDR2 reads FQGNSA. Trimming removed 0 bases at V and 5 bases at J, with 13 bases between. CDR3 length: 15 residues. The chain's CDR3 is CASSLARGFWETQYF. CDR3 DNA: TGTGCCAGCAGCTTAGCGCGCGGGTTTTGGGAGACCCAGTACTTC.

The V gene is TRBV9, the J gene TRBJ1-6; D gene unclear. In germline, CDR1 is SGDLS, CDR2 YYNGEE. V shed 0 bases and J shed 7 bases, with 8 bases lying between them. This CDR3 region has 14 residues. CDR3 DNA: TGTGCCAGCAGCGTAGGAACGGTAAATTCACCCCTCCACTTT. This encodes CASSVGTVNSPLHF. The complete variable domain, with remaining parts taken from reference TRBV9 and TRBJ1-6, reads DSGVTQTPKHLITATGQRVTLRCSPRSGDLSVYWYQQSLDQGLQFLIQYYNGEERAKGNILERFSAQQFPDLHSELNLSSLELGDSALYFCASSVGTVNSPLHFGNGTRLTVT.

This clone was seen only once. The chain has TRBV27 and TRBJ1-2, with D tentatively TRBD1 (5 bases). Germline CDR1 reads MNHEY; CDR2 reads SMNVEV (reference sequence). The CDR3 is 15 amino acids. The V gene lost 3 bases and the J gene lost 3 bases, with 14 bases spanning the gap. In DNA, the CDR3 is TGTGCCAGCAGTTTGACGACTAGGGGCGACTATGGCTACACCTTC. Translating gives CASSLTTRGDYGYTF.

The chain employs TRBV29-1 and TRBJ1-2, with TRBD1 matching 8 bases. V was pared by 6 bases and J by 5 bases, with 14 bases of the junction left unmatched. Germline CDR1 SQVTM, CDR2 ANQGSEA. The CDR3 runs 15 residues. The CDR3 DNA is TGCAGCGTGAGGACAGGGCGCTTAACCGTTTATGGCTACACCTTC. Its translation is CSVRTGRLTVYGYTF.

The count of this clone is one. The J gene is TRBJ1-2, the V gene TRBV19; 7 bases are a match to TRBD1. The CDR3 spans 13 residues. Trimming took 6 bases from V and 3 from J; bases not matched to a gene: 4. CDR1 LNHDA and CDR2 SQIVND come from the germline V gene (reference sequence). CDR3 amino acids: CASSLDRDYGYTF. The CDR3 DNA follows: TGTGCCAGTAGCCTAGACAGGGACTATGGCTACACCTTC.

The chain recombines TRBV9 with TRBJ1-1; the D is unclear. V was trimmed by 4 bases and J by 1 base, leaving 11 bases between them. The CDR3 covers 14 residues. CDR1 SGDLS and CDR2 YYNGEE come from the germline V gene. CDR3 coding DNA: TGTGCCAGCAGCTTCGGGATTTCGAACACTGAAGCTTTCTTT. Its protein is CASSFGISNTEAFF.

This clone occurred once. CDR3 bases: TGCAGTGCTAGTCCCGGGAACGAGCAGTACTTC. Residues: CSASPGNEQYF. V is TRBV20-1 and J is TRBJ2-7, with D maybe TRBD2 (5 bases). The CDR3 extends over 11 amino acids. Germline V gene sequence: CDR1 DFQATT, CDR2 SNEGSKA (reference sequence). Trimming took off 3 bases at V and 5 bases at J, with 8 bases between the two ends.

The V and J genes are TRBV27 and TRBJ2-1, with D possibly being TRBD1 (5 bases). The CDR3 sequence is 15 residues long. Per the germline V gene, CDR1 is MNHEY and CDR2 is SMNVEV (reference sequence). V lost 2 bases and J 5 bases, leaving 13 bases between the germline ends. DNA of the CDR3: TGTGCCAGCAGTTTAGGTCGGCAGGGCCACAATGAGCAGTTCTTC. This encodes CASSLGRQGHNEQFF.

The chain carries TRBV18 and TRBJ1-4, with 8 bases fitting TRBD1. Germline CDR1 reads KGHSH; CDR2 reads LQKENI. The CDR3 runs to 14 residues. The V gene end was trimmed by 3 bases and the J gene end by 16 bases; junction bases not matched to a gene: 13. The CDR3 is CASSPSVEPGQAFF. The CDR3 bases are TGTGCCAGCTCACCCAGCGTAGAACCGGGACAGGCGTTTTTT.

The CDR3 sequence: CASSLVSGTEETQYF. For the CDR3, the DNA is TGTGCCAGCAGCCTTGTCTCCGGGACAGAAGAGACCCAGTACTTC. The chain joins TRBV3-1 (or the pseudogene TRBV3-2) to TRBJ2-5; 7 bases are a match to TRBD1. The CDR3 runs to 15 residues. Germline V CDR1 and CDR2: LGHDT, YNNKEL (reference sequence). Trimming took 4 bases from V and 3 from J; bases not matched to a gene: 8.

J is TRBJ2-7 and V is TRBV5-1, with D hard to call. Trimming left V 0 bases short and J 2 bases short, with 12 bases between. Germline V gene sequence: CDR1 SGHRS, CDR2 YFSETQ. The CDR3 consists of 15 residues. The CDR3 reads CASSLAGGSPYEQYF. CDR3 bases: TGCGCCAGCAGCTTGGCGGGTGGCAGCCCCTACGAGCAGTACTTC.

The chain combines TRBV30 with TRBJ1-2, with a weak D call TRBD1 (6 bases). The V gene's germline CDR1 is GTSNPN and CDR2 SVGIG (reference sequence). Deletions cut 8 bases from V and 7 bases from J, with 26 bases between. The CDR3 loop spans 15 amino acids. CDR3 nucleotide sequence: TGTGCCGGACCCGAGCGGCAGGGGAGTAGGGCTGGCTACACCTTC. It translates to CAGPERQGSRAGYTF.

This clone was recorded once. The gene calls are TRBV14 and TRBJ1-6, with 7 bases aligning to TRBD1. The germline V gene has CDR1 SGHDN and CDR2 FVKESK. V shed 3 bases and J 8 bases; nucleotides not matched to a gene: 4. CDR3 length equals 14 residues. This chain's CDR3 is CASSHRDSYSPLHF. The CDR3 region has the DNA TGTGCCAGCAGCCACCGGGACAGTTATTCACCCCTCCACTTT. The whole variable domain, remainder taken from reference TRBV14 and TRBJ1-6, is EAGVTQFPSHSVIEKGQTVTLRCDPISGHDNLYWYRRVMGKEIKFLLHFVKESKQDESGMPNNRFLAERTGGTYSTLKVQPAELEDSGVYFCASSHRDSYSPLHFGNGTRLTVT.

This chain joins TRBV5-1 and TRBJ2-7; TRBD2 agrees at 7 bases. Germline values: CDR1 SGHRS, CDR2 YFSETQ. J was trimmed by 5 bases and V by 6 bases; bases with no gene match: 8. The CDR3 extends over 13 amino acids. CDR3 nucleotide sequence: TGCGCCAGCACTAGCGGCGCGGCCCACGAGCAGTACTTC. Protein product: CASTSGAAHEQYF.

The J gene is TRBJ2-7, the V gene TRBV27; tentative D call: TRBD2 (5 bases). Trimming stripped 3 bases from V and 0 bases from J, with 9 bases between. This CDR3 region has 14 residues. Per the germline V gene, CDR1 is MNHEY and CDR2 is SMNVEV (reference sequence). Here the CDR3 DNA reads TGTGCCAGCAGTTTTGGCGGGCCCTCCTACGAGCAGTACTTC. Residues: CASSFGGPSYEQYF.

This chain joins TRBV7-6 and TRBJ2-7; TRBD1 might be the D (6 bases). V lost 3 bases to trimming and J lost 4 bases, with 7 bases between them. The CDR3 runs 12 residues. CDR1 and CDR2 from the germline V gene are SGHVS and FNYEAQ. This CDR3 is CASSFQGYEQYF. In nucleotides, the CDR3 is TGTGCCAGCAGCTTCCAGGGGTACGAGCAGTACTTC.

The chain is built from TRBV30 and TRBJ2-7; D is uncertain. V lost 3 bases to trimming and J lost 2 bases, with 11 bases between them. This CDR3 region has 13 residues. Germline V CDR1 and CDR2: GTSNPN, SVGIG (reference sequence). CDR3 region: CAWRSGPPYEQYF. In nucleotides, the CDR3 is TGTGCCTGGAGATCAGGTCCTCCCTACGAGCAGTACTTC.

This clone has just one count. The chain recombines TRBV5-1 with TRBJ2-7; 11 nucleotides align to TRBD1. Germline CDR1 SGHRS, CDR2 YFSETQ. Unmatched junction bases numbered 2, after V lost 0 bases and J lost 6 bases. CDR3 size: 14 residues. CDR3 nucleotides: TGCGCCAGCAGCTTGGGTGGGACAGGGGGCGAGCAGTACTTC. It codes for CASSLGGTGGEQYF.

Here the CDR3 DNA reads TGTGCCAGCAGTTACTCGGGGCAGGCCAATCAGCCCCAGCATTTT. Translation gives CASSYSGQANQPQHF. The J gene is TRBJ1-5, the V gene TRBV6-7; D might be TRBD1 (5 bases). TRBV6-7 is assigned to the ORF class and has an uncertain function. V was pared by 0 bases and J by 3 bases, with 9 bases between. The CDR3 extends over 15 amino acids.

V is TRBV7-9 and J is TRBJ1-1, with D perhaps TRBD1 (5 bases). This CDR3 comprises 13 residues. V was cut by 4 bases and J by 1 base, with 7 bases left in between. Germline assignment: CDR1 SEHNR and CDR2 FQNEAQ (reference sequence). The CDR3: CASSSQGNTEAFF. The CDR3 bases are TGTGCCAGCAGCTCTCAGGGGAACACTGAAGCTTTCTTT.